What follows are 29 T cell receptor beta chains derived from one specimen sequenced in a study of blood T cell repertoires in COVID-19 (TCRdb year 2020). Library construction relied on the immunoSEQ multiplex PCR assay. Here the immuneACCESS table is served through TCRdb, limited to in-frame sequences with V and J called. Missing clones are a known gap in these copies; in checked studies unresolved V genes cover under half, and the rest lacks a known reason. The sample table contains more than 400,000 clones; only one count was recorded for 80% to 95% of them. The biggest ten clones account for under 0.7% of the sample. Specimen: PBMCs or T cells enriched from blood (not recorded which). These receptors came from a man aged 18 to 30 who had recovered from COVID-19.

The chain recombines TRBV29-1 with TRBJ2-3, with 7 bases that match TRBD2. Germline loops: CDR1 SQVTM, CDR2 ANQGSEA. V gave up 1 base and J gave up 6 bases; unmatched junction bases: 4. The CDR3 totals 13 residues. CDR3 loop: CSVEGRLADTQYF. The CDR3 bases are TGCAGCGTTGAAGGCCGACTAGCTGATACGCAGTATTTT.

The chain links TRBV24-1 to TRBJ2-2, with a possible D match to TRBD1 (6 bases). The CDR3 is 17 residues long. Trimming took 4 bases from V and 0 from J, leaving 14 bases between them. From germline, CDR1 is KGHDR and CDR2 SFDVKD. CDR3 nucleotide sequence: TGTGCCACCAGTGACCCTACCCAGGGGCCGAACACCGGGGAGCTGTTTTTT. It translates to CATSDPTQGPNTGELFF.

The chain is built from TRBV2 and TRBJ1-5, with TRBD1 identical over 12 bases. Germline values: CDR1 SNHLY, CDR2 FYNNEI. Trimming took 6 bases from V and 7 from J; bases not matched to a gene: 7. The CDR3 length is 15 residues. In DNA, the CDR3 is TGTGCCAGCAGGGGGGGACAGGGGGCTTCCCAGCCCCAGCATTTT. Translated, it gives CASRGGQGASQPQHF.

The chain joins TRBV5-1 to TRBJ1-1, with 9 bases matching TRBD1. Germline-derived CDR1 and CDR2 are SGHRS and YFSETQ. With V trimmed by 0 bases and J by 6 bases, 9 bases remained unmatched. This CDR3 region has 16 residues. The CDR3 nucleotides read TGCGCCAGCAGCTTGGGGTCCCGGGACAGGGCTTCTGAAGCTTTCTTT. Amino acid sequence: CASSLGSRDRASEAFF.

The CDR3 reads CASSLGVTSSGNTIYF. The DNA of the CDR3 is TGCGCCAGCAGCTTGGGAGTAACTAGCTCTGGAAACACCATATATTTT. The chain couples TRBV5-1 to TRBJ1-3; no reliable D call. Germline values: CDR1 SGHRS, CDR2 YFSETQ. CDR3 length: 16 residues. V lost 0 bases and J lost 0, with 10 bases in between.

The V call is TRBV13, the J call TRBJ2-5; 9 positions match TRBD2. This CDR3 is built from 16 residues. V gave up 2 bases and J gave up 1 base; unmatched junction bases: 5. CDR1 and CDR2 (germline): PRHDT, FYEKMQ (reference sequence). The CDR3 sequence: CASSLSGRGGQETQYF. DNA for the CDR3: TGTGCCAGCAGCTTATCAGGGCGGGGGGGCCAAGAGACCCAGTACTTC.

This clone was seen a single time. The chain employs TRBV9 and TRBJ1-6; tentative D call: TRBD1 (5 bases). Per the germline V gene, CDR1 is SGDLS and CDR2 is YYNGEE. This CDR3 comprises 16 residues. V lost 3 bases and J lost 3, with 13 bases in between. The CDR3 loop is CASSASGLSYNSPLHF. The CDR3 nucleotides read TGTGCCAGCAGCGCCTCAGGGTTGAGCTATAATTCACCCCTCCACTTT.

CDR3 bases: TGTGCCAGCAGCTTTTACAGGGGCGCGAGGGGAAAAGAGACCCAGTACTTC. It encodes CASSFYRGARGKETQYF. This chain connects TRBV7-8 to TRBJ2-5, with 7 bases lining up with TRBD1. Germline values: CDR1 SGHVS, CDR2 FQNEAQ. Losses at the gene ends were 3 bases for V and 3 bases for J; bases not matched to a gene: 13. CDR3 length: 17 amino acids. The entire variable domain, with the rest obtained from reference TRBV7-8 and TRBJ2-5, is as follows: GAGVSQSPRYKVAKRGQDVALRCDPISGHVSLFWYQQALGQGPEFLTYFQNEAQLDKSGLPSDRFFAERPEGSVSTLKIQRTQQEDSAVYLCASSFYRGARGKETQYFGPGTRLLVL.

CDR3 sequence: CASSLEVGAYGYTF. CDR3 in DNA: TGCGCCAGCAGCTTGGAAGTGGGGGCCTATGGCTACACCTTC. This chain joins TRBV5-1 and TRBJ1-2, with D tentatively TRBD1 (6 bases). Per germline, CDR1 SGHRS and CDR2 YFSETQ. The CDR3 is 14 residues long. Trimming cost V 0 bases and J 4 bases, with 10 bases left between them.

V usage is TRBV6-5 and J usage is TRBJ2-7; D is perhaps TRBD1 (6 bases). The ends were cut back, 5 bases at V and 5 bases at J, with 16 bases in the middle. Germline V gene sequence: CDR1 MNHEY, CDR2 SVGAGI. This CDR3 is 14 amino acids long. The CDR3, as DNA: TGTGCCAGCAGTCCCCTACAGGGAGACGACGAGCAGTACTTC. This encodes CASSPLQGDDEQYF.

The chain is built from TRBV12-5 and TRBJ1-6; D is ambiguous. V lost 0 bases and J lost 0, with 18 bases in between. CDR3 length: 20 residues. The V gene's germline CDR1 is LGHNT and CDR2 FRNRAP. CDR3 region: CASGLVPKGPGFSYNSPLHF. As DNA, the CDR3 is TGTGCTAGTGGTTTGGTACCAAAAGGACCGGGATTCTCCTATAATTCACCCCTCCACTTT. Full variable domain (missing parts from reference TRBV12-5 and TRBJ1-6): DARVTQTPRHKVTEMGQEVTMRCQPILGHNTVFWYRQTMMQGLELLAYFRNRAPLDDSGMPKDRFSAEMPDATLATLKIQPSEPRDSAVYFCASGLVPKGPGFSYNSPLHFGNGTRLTVT.

The V and J genes are TRBV12-3 or TRBV12-4 and TRBJ1-2; no definite D call. The V gene lost 3 bases and the J gene lost 7 bases, with 6 bases spanning the gap. The CDR3 runs to 11 residues. As DNA, the CDR3 is TGTGCCAGCAGTTTTTCAGGTGGCTACACCTTC. It translates to CASSFSGGYTF.

The rearrangement links TRBV21-1 to TRBJ2-2; no check of the table's D call, TRBD1, against the DNA was made. TRBV21-1 has pseudogene status. This CDR3 contains 15 residues. The CDR3 DNA reads TGTGCCAGCAGGGACAGGGGACCCAACACCGGGGAGCTGTTTTTT. This sequence encodes CASRDRGPNTGELFF.

The V and J genes are TRBV18 and TRBJ1-1; 9 bases fit TRBD1. J lost 12 bases, V lost 5 bases, and 7 bases had no gene match. CDR3 size: 12 residues. Germline CDR1 is KGHSH and CDR2 is LQKENI. The CDR3 DNA follows: TGTGCCAGCTCATCTACAGGGGGCGTTTCTTTCTTT. The encoded protein is CASSSTGGVSFF. Full variable domain (outside the CDR3, taken from reference TRBV18 and TRBJ1-1): NAGVMQNPRHLVRRRGQEARLRCSPMKGHSHVYWYRQLPEEGLKFMVYLQKENIIDESGMPKERFSAEFPKEGPSILRIQQVVRGDSAAYFCASSSTGGVSFFGQGTRLTVV.

The V call is TRBV5-4, the J call TRBJ1-6; D is uncertain. V shed 1 base and J shed 0 bases, with 5 bases lying between them. CDR1 and CDR2 from the germline V gene are SGHNT and YYREEE (reference sequence). The CDR3 covers 15 residues. The CDR3 sequence: CASSLSSSYNSPLHF. DNA of the CDR3: TGTGCCAGCAGCTTGTCTAGCTCCTATAATTCACCCCTCCACTTT.

V is TRBV29-1 and J is TRBJ2-5; D not certain. The ends were cut back, 5 bases at V and 2 bases at J, with 3 bases in the middle. The CDR3 has 10 amino acids. In germline, CDR1 is SQVTM, CDR2 ANQGSEA. CDR3 sequence: CSVLQETQYF. As DNA, the CDR3 is TGCAGCGTTCTACAAGAGACCCAGTACTTC.

The chain couples TRBV7-7 to TRBJ2-1; D may be TRBD1 (5 bases). The germline V gene has CDR1 SSHAT and CDR2 FNYEAQ (reference sequence). The V and J ends lost 5 bases and 5 bases respectively, with 16 bases between them. The CDR3 runs 15 residues. Written as DNA, the CDR3 is TGTGCCAGCAGCCCCAGGGTTGTTTCCCACAATGAGCAGTTCTTC. Amino acids: CASSPRVVSHNEQFF.

V and J are TRBV3-1 (or the pseudogene TRBV3-2) and TRBJ1-2, with D perhaps matching TRBD1 (5 bases). The CDR3 extends over 13 amino acids. Germline loops: CDR1 LGHDT, CDR2 YNNKEL (reference sequence). V gave up 1 base and J gave up 7 bases, with 10 bases separating them. The CDR3 DNA reads as TGTGCCAGCAGCCAAGGGGGCCTTAGTGGCTACACCTTC. Its protein product is CASSQGGLSGYTF.

V gene TRBV24-1 combines with J gene TRBJ1-2, with D possibly matching TRBD1 (6 bases). CDR3 length equals 15 residues. CDR1 and CDR2 from the germline V gene are KGHDR and SFDVKD. V was shortened by 4 bases and J by 0 bases, with 11 bases between the two germline ends. DNA for the CDR3: TGTGCCACCAGTGAGCCCGGACAGTCTAACTATGGCTACACCTTC. Encoded protein: CATSEPGQSNYGYTF.

This clone came up many times. This rearrangement joins TRBV2 to TRBJ1-4; weak D call: TRBD1 (5 bases). Germline loops: CDR1 SNHLY, CDR2 FYNNEI. The CDR3 extends over 12 amino acids. V lost 7 bases, J lost 8 bases, and 11 bases lay in between. The DNA for the CDR3 is TGTGCCAGCAACCAGGGTGGGGAAAAACTGTTTTTT. Translation: CASNQGGEKLFF. Looking up the rest from reference TRBV2 and TRBJ1-4 gives the full variable domain: EPEVTQTPSHQVTQMGQEVILRCVPISNHLYFYWYRQILGQKVEFLVSFYNNEISEKSEIFDDQFSVERPDGSNFTLKIRSTKLEDSAMYFCASNQGGEKLFFGSGTQLSVL.

This clone showed up just a few times. The V and J genes are TRBV25-1 and TRBJ1-2; TRBD1 might be the D (5 bases). Deletions cut 4 bases from V and 3 bases from J, with 12 bases between. Germline V gene lookup returns CDR1 MGHDK and CDR2 SYGVNS. The CDR3 spans 14 residues. The CDR3 sequence is CASSGAGDHYGYTF. The CDR3 nucleotides read TGTGCCAGCAGTGGGGCGGGGGACCACTATGGCTACACCTTC.

The chain links TRBV27 to TRBJ2-7, with 9 bases fitting TRBD1. V gave up 4 bases and J gave up 2 bases; unmatched junction bases: 3. Looked up from germline, CDR1 is MNHEY and CDR2 is SMNVEV (reference sequence). This CDR3 has 14 amino acids. The CDR3 DNA reads TGTGCCAGCAGTTCGGGACAGGGACCCTACGAGCAGTACTTC. Protein: CASSSGQGPYEQYF.

This chain connects TRBV7-8 to TRBJ2-7; D is possibly TRBD1 (6 bases). Germline loops: CDR1 SGHVS, CDR2 FQNEAQ. The CDR3 has 15 residues. Deletions cut 4 bases from V and 8 bases from J, with 21 bases between. The CDR3 DNA sequence: TGTGCCAGCAGCTGGGGGACACAGGTGGGCTATCAGCAGTACTTC. Its protein product is CASSWGTQVGYQQYF. The whole variable domain, remainder taken from reference TRBV7-8 and TRBJ2-7, is GAGVSQSPRYKVAKRGQDVALRCDPISGHVSLFWYQQALGQGPEFLTYFQNEAQLDKSGLPSDRFFAERPEGSVSTLKIQRTQQEDSAVYLCASSWGTQVGYQQYFGPGTRLTVT.

The rearrangement uses TRBV6-6 and TRBJ1-1; 7 bases are shared with TRBD1. Germline V gene data show CDR1 as MNHNY and CDR2 as SVGAGI (reference sequence). V lost 0 bases and J lost 3; bases outside the gene matches: 1. The CDR3 consists of 14 residues. CDR3 coding DNA: TGTGCCAGCAGTTACTCGCAGGGGGACACTGAAGCTTTCTTT. As protein: CASSYSQGDTEAFF.

The sample holds one count of this clone. This rearrangement joins TRBV5-4 to TRBJ2-5; no clear D gene. Looked up from germline, CDR1 is SGHNT and CDR2 is YYREEE (reference sequence). The V and J ends lost 1 base and 2 bases respectively, with 3 bases between them. This CDR3 has 12 residues. CDR3 coding DNA: TGTGCCAGCAGCTTGCCTCAAGAGACCCAGTACTTC. It encodes CASSLPQETQYF.

V gene TRBV5-6 combines with J gene TRBJ1-1, with D possibly being TRBD1 (6 bases). The ends were cut back, 3 bases at V and 0 bases at J, with 21 bases in the middle. The CDR3 length is 18 residues. Germline lookup yields CDR1 SGHDT and CDR2 YYEEEE. The CDR3 DNA sequence: TGTGCCAGCAGCTATGCTACCCGTCTCGGACAGATGAACACTGAAGCTTTCTTT. Its protein is CASSYATRLGQMNTEAFF.

The chain carries TRBV28 and TRBJ1-5; 9 bases are shared with TRBD1. This CDR3 has 15 residues. With 8 bases clipped from V and 1 base from J, the junction kept 6 bases outside the gene matches. The germline V gene encodes CDR1 MDHEN and CDR2 SYDVKM. The CDR3 protein is CASSGTGTSNQPQHF. Written as DNA, the CDR3 is TGTGCCAGCTCCGGGACAGGGACGAGCAATCAGCCCCAGCATTTT.

The gene calls are TRBV19 and TRBJ1-2, with 8 bases aligning to TRBD1. Germline V gives CDR1 LNHDA, CDR2 SQIVND (reference sequence). The CDR3 has 14 amino acids. V trimming: 7 bases; J trimming: 0 bases; junction bases outside the gene matches: 4. DNA for the CDR3: TGTGCCAGTACCGGACAGGGACCTAACTATGGCTACACCTTC. It codes for CASTGQGPNYGYTF.

The chain joins TRBV12-3 or TRBV12-4 to TRBJ2-7; TRBD2 aligns across 7 bases. CDR3 length equals 13 residues. V was clipped by 6 bases and J by 6 bases; unmatched bases: 8. The CDR3 coding sequence is TGTGCCAGCAGCGGGGGGAAAGTGGGCGAGCAGTACTTC. This sequence encodes CASSGGKVGEQYF.